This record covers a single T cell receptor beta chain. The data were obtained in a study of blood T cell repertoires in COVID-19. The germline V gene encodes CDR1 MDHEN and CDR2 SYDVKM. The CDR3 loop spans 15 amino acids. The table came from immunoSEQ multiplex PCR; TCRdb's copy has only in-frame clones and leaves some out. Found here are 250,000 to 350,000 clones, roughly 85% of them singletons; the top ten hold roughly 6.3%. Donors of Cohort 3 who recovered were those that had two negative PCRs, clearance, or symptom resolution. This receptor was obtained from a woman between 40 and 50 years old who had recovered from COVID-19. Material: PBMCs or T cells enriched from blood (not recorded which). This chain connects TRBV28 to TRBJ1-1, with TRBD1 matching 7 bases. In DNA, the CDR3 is TGTGCTACACTTCAGTGGACAGGTGGACGTACTGAAGCTTTCTTT. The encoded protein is CATLQWTGGRTEAFF. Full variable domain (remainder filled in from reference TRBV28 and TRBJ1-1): DVKVTQSSRYLVKRTGEKVFLECVQDMDHENMFWYRQDPGLGLRLIYFSYDVKMKEKGDIPEGYSVSREKKERFSLILESASTNQTSMYLCATLQWTGGRTEAFFGQGTRLTVV.